Given below is one T cell receptor (beta chain) in context. Its matching antigen is unknown. These data originate in a study of cytomegalovirus exposure and HLA in healthy donors. Study conclusions and caveats: A few chains linked to CMV were shown in vitro to be specific for CMV antigens.

PCR involved 60 Vbeta and 13 Jbeta primers. TCRdb keeps only in-frame clones here, not all; method: immunoSEQ multiplex PCR. This sample contains 70,000 or so clones. Trimming removed 1 base at V and 2 bases at J, with 8 bases between. CDR1 and CDR2 (germline): MGHRA, YSYEKL. The CDR3 consists of 14 residues. This TCR was recovered from a boy aged 5 to 17 in good health and CMV-seronegative. The chain joins TRBV4-1 to TRBJ1-2; the D is unclear. Material: PBMCs. The CDR3 DNA reads as TGCGCCAGCAGCCAAGGTGACAAGAACTATGGCTACACCTTC. Amino acids: CASSQGDKNYGYTF.